Following are 5 T cell receptor beta chains from one sample sequenced in a study of cytomegalovirus exposure and HLA in healthy donors. The PCR had 60 Vbeta and 13 Jbeta primers. Assay: immunoSEQ multiplex PCR; the TCRdb copy retains only in-frame clones and omits some. The repertoire has 120,000 to 150,000 clones, just over 65% of them found once; the top ten carry 6.5%. The sequencing sample was made of PBMCs. The receptor set was obtained from a woman aged 55 to 70 in good health and CMV-seronegative.

This chain links TRBV7-9 with TRBJ1-2; 9 positions match TRBD1. V lost 6 bases and J lost 4; bases outside the gene matches: 9. The germline V gene has CDR1 SEHNR and CDR2 FQNEAQ (reference sequence). The CDR3 runs to 15 residues. CDR3 DNA: TGTGCCAGCAGGGCTCCCGGGACAGGGTCCTATGGCTACACCTTC. This codes for CASRAPGTGSYGYTF.

The chain couples TRBV9 to TRBJ2-7; 12 bases align to TRBD1. Losses at the gene ends were 4 bases for V and 4 bases for J; bases not matched to a gene: 6. CDR3 size: 15 residues. The V gene's germline CDR1 is SGDLS and CDR2 YYNGEE. Written as DNA, the CDR3 is TGTGCCAGCAGCCAAGGGACAGGGGGCTGGTACGAGCAGTACTTC. Amino acid sequence: CASSQGTGGWYEQYF.

The genes are TRBV7-9 and TRBJ1-1, with D hard to call. The germline V gene has CDR1 SEHNR and CDR2 FQNEAQ (reference sequence). The CDR3 extends over 12 amino acids. Trimming left V 3 bases short and J 3 bases short, with 5 bases between. CDR3 nucleotides: TGTGCCAGCAGCTTTTCTGACACTGAAGCTTTCTTT. It is translated as CASSFSDTEAFF.

This chain connects TRBV5-5 to TRBJ2-7; TRBD1 is a possible D gene (6 bases). Germline V CDR1 and CDR2: SGHKS, YYEKEE (reference sequence). CDR3 length: 13 amino acids. Trimming pared 2 bases from V and 4 bases from J, leaving 10 bases between. The CDR3 DNA sequence: TGTGCCAGCAGCTTTCCAGGGGTGTACGAGCAGTACTTC. Amino acids: CASSFPGVYEQYF. Supplemented by reference TRBV5-5 and TRBJ2-7, the full variable domain reads DAGVTQSPTHLIKTRGQQVTLRCSPISGHKSVSWYQQVLGQGPQFIFQYYEKEERGRGNFPDRFSARQFPNYSSELNVNALLLGDSALYLCASSFPGVYEQYFGPGTRLTVT.

The V gene is TRBV15, the J gene TRBJ2-1, with a possible D match to TRBD2 (6 bases). Germline V CDR1 and CDR2: LNHNV, YYDKDF (reference sequence). The CDR3 loop spans 16 amino acids. Trimming shortened V by 0 bases and J by 6 bases, and 15 bases separated the two germline ends. The DNA of the CDR3 is TGTGCCACCAGCAGAGATCAGGCGACCGGGGGCAATGAGCAGTTCTTC. Translating it yields CATSRDQATGGNEQFF.